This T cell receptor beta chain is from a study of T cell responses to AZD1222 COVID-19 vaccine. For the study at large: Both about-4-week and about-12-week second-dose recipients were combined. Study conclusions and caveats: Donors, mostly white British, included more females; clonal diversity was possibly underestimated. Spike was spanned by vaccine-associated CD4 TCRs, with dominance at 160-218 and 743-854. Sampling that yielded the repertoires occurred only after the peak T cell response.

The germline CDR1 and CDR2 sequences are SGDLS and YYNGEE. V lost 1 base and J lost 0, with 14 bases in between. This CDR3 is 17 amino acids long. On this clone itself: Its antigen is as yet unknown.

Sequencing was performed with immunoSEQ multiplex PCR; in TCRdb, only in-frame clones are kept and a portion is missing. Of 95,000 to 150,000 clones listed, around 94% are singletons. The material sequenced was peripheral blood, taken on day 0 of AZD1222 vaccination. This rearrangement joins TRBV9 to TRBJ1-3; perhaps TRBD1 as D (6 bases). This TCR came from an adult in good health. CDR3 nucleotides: TGTGCCAGCAGCGTATACGGACAGCGCAGCTCTGGAAACACCATATATTTT. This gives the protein CASSVYGQRSSGNTIYF. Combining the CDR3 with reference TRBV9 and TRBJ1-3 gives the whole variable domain DSGVTQTPKHLITATGQRVTLRCSPRSGDLSVYWYQQSLDQGLQFLIQYYNGEERAKGNILERFSAQQFPDLHSELNLSSLELGDSALYFCASSVYGQRSSGNTIYFGEGSWLTVV.